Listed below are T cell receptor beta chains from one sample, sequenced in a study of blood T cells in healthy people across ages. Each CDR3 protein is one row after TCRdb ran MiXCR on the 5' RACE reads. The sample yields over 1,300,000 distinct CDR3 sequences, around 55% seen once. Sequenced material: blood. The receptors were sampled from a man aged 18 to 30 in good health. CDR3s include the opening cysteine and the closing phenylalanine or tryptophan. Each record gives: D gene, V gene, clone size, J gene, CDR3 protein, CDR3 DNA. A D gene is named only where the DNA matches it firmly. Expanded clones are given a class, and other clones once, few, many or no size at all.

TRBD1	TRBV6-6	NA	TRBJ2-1	CASSYEGARNEQFF	TGTGCCAGCAGTTACGAGGGGGCCCGCAATGAGCAGTTCTTC
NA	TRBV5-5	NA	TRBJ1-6	CASSLTGGPNSPLHF	TGTGCCAGCAGCTTAACGGGGGGTCCGAATTCACCCCTCCACTTT
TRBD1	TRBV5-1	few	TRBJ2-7	CASSGEGQVRSYEQYF	TGCGCCAGCAGCGGGGAAGGACAGGTCCGATCCTACGAGCAGTACTTC
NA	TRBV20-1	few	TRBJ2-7	CSADVAGGEQYF	TGCAGTGCCGACGTTGCAGGTGGTGAGCAGTACTTC
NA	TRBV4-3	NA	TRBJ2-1	CASSRDEGNEQFF	TGCGCCAGCAGCCGCGATGAGGGCAATGAGCAGTTCTTC
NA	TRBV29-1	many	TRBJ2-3	CSVGDNTDTQYF	TGCAGCGTAGGAGATAACACAGATACGCAGTATTTT
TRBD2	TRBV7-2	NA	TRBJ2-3	CASSFVAGGGPDTQYF	TGTGCCAGCAGCTTCGTAGCTGGGGGAGGGCCCGATACGCAGTATTTT
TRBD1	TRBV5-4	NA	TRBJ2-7	CASSHMGQNSYEQYF	TGTGCCAGCAGCCATATGGGACAGAACTCCTACGAGCAGTACTTC
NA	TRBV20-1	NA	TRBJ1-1	CSARSPGTEAFF	TGCAGTGCTAGAAGTCCGGGCACTGAAGCTTTCTTT
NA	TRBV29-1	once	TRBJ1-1	CGVEEQGSHTEAFF	TGCGGCGTTGAAGAACAGGGTTCGCACACTGAAGCTTTCTTT
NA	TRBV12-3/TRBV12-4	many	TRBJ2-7	CASSLASPYEQYF	TGTGCCAGCAGTTTAGCCAGTCCCTACGAGCAGTACTTC
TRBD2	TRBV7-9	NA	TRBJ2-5	CASGLADVWGKTQYF	TGTGCCAGTGGACTAGCTGACGTTTGGGGGAAGACCCAGTACTTC
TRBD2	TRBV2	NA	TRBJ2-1	CARDLGRGSYNEQFF	TGTGCCAGGGACCTCGGGAGGGGATCCTACAATGAGCAGTTCTTC
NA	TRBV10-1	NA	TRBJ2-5	CARSRGETQYF	TGCGCCAGGAGTCGTGGGGAGACCCAGTACTTC
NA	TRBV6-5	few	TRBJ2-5	CASSYGPGETQYF	TGTGCCAGCAGTTACGGGCCTGGGGAGACCCAGTACTTC
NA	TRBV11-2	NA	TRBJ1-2	CASSSPLRGNYDYTF	TGTGCCAGCAGCTCCCCTCTCAGAGGGAACTATGACTACACCTTC
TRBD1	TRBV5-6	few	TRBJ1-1	CASSLVGRGTEAFF	TGTGCCAGCAGCTTGGTTGGCAGGGGGACTGAAGCTTTCTTT
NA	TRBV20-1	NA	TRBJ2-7	CSAQWVAAYEQYF	TGCAGTGCACAGTGGGTCGCCGCCTACGAGCAGTACTTC
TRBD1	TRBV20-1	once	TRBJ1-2	CSAPPRTGGDYGYTF	TGCAGTGCTCCCCCAAGGACAGGGGGCGACTATGGCTACACCTTC
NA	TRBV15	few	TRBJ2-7	CATSRDRDPLYEQYF	TGTGCCACCAGCAGAGACAGGGATCCCCTCTACGAGCAGTACTTC
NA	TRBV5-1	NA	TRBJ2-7	CASSEWISYEQYF	TGCGCCAGCAGTGAGTGGATCTCCTACGAGCAGTACTTC
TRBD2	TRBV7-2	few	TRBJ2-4	CASSFPVTPREAQQYF	TGTGCCAGCAGCTTTCCCGTTACCCCCCGGGAGGCTCAGCAGTACTTC
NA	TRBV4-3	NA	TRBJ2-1	CASSQGRTDSYNEQFF	TGCGCCAGCAGCCAAGGCCGGACTGATTCCTACAATGAGCAGTTCTTC
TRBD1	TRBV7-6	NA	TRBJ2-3	CASSPRTGWADTQYF	TGTGCCAGCAGCCCGAGGACAGGGTGGGCAGATACGCAGTATTTT
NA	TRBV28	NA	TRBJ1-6	CASGTSPLHF	TGTGCCAGCGGGACCTCACCCCTCCACTTT
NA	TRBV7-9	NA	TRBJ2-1	CASSSGRADRTPYNEQFF	TGTGCCAGCAGCTCAGGGCGAGCCGACAGGACCCCCTACAATGAGCAGTTCTTC
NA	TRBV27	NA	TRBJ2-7	CASSLGLGVSSYEQYF	TGTGCCAGCAGTTTAGGGTTGGGAGTGTCTTCCTACGAGCAGTACTTC
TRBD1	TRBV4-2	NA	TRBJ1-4	CASSQVETGMAEKLFF	TGTGCCAGCAGCCAAGTAGAGACAGGGATGGCCGAAAAACTGTTTTTT
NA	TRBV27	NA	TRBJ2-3	CASSLTVSRTRYF	TGTGCCAGCAGTTTGACAGTGTCCAGAACGCGGTATTTT
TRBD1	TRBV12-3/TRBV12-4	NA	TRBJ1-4	CASSLAIGQGDEKLFF	TGTGCCAGCAGTTTAGCGATAGGACAGGGAGATGAAAAACTGTTTTTT
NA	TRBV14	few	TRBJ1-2	CASSQWGGYTF	TGTGCCAGCAGCCAATGGGGTGGCTACACCTTC
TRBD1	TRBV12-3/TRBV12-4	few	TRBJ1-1	CASSPIPQGLGTEAFF	TGTGCCAGCAGCCCAATACCACAGGGGTTGGGGACTGAAGCTTTCTTT
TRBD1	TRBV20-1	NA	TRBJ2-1	CSARGRDRGYNEQFF	TGCAGTGCTAGAGGCCGGGACAGGGGATACAATGAGCAGTTCTTC
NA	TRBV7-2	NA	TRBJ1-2	CASSKDNGPTYGYTF	TGTGCCAGCAGCAAGGACAACGGACCTACCTACGGCTACACCTTC
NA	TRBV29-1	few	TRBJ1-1	CSVPPNTEAFF	TGCAGCGTTCCACCGAACACTGAAGCTTTCTTT
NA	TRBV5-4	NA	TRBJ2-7	CASSPEGDSYEQYF	TGTGCCAGCAGCCCCGAGGGAGACTCCTACGAGCAGTACTTC
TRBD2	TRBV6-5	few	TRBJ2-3	CASSYTIRPGGGPTDTQYF	TGTGCCAGCAGTTACACCATTCGGCCCGGCGGGGGGCCCACAGATACGCAGTATTTT
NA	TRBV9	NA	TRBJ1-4	CASSVDDSATNEKLFF	TGTGCCAGCAGCGTAGATGACAGCGCAACTAATGAAAAACTGTTTTTT
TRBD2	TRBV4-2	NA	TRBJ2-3	CASSHEPSGRGPTDTQYF	TGTGCCAGCAGCCACGAACCTAGCGGGAGGGGCCCCACAGATACGCAGTATTTT
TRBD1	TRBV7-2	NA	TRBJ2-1	CASSQTGGVGGERFF	TGTGCCAGCAGCCAGACAGGGGGCGTAGGAGGTGAGCGGTTCTTC
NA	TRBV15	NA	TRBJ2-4	CATSTSLRGLAKNIQYF	TGTGCCACCAGCACCAGCCTCAGGGGCTTAGCCAAAAACATTCAGTACTTC
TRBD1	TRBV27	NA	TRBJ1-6	CASSSGTVRNSPLHF	TGTGCCAGCAGTTCCGGGACAGTCAGAAATTCACCCCTCCACTTT
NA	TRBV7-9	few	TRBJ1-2	CASSVLDLTNYGYTF	TGTGCCAGCAGCGTACTTGACCTGACTAACTATGGCTACACCTTC
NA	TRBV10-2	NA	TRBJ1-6	CASSTGPNSPLHF	TGCGCCAGCAGTACAGGACCTAATTCACCCCTCCACTTT
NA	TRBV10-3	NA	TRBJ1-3	CAISPGETSGNTIYF	TGTGCCATCAGTCCAGGAGAAACCTCTGGAAACACCATATATTTT
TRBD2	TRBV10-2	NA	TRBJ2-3	CASALAGVEADTQYF	TGCGCCAGCGCCCTAGCGGGAGTTGAGGCAGATACGCAGTATTTT
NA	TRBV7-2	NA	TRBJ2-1	CASSWDTTSGKQQFF	TGTGCCAGCAGCTGGGACACTACTTCCGGGAAACAGCAGTTCTTC
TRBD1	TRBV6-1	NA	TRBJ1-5	CASTDRQGGYQPQHF	TGTGCCAGCACTGACCGACAGGGGGGTTATCAGCCCCAGCATTTT
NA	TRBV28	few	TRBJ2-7	CASSFLTYEQYF	TGTGCCAGCAGTTTTCTCACCTACGAGCAGTACTTC
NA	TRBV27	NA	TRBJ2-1	CASSLYGSWGDEQFF	TGTGCCAGCAGTTTATATGGGAGTTGGGGGGATGAGCAGTTCTTC
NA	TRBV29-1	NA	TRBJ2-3	CSVEDLPKKTDTQYF	TGCAGCGTTGAAGATCTCCCAAAAAAGACAGATACGCAGTATTTT
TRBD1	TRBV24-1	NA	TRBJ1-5	CATSAGTAGRNQPQHF	TGTGCCACCAGTGCCGGGACAGCAGGGCGTAATCAGCCCCAGCATTTT